This TCR beta chain came from a study of shared clonotypes between healthy human individuals. Study information: Used for every donor were three CD4 naive, three CD4 memory, two CD8 naive and one CD8 memory plate. Findings and caveats of the study: In the sorted subsets, rarefaction showed sequencing was incomplete despite large depth. The study generally estimated greater richness for naive than memory subsets.

In the authors' workflow: Sequence data from immunoSEQ were junction-only and lacked quality scores; consequently, filtering differed. The assay was immunoSEQ multiplex PCR, and TCRdb's table has in-frame clones only and misses some. V, J and clone size are taken as reported in that table, and D and trimming were inferred from the DNA itself. The table shows 2 million to 2.5 million clones, with 92% occurring only once. This clone was recorded only once. The antigen is unknown. The CDR3 is 18 residues long. The V and J ends lost 2 bases and 3 bases respectively, with 20 bases between them. Germline CDR1 SGDLS, CDR2 YYNGEE.

The origin of this receptor is a man between 18 and 29 years old in good health. Some clones in this sample may be carry-over from other donors' samples. The chain couples TRBV9 to TRBJ2-2; D is unclear. Sequenced: naive CD4+ T cells from PBMCs. Subset: CD45RA+ positively selected. The CDR3 DNA sequence: TGTGCCAGCAGCGTCGATCTAGGGTTGTCTTCGGACACCGGGGAGCTGTTTTTT. It codes for CASSVDLGLSSDTGELFF.